This is a list of T cell receptor beta chains from one sample in a study of blood T cell repertoires in COVID-19. This table comes from immunoSEQ multiplex PCR, and its TCRdb copy is limited to in-frame clones, with some not included. This sample yields about 190,000 clones, of which around 79% are seen a single time; under 15% belongs to the top ten. The sequencing input was peripheral blood. The receptors here all came from a woman in her 50s with acute or convalescent COVID-19. Each CDR3 is given with its conserved first and last residue. The D gene is left open where the match is weak. Size is omitted from some rows. Given values are once, few, many or a class for expanded clones.

V gene: TRBV5-5
D gene: TRBD1
J gene: TRBJ1-1
clone size: .
CDR3 DNA: TGTGCCAGCAGCTTGGCCAAGGTAGGGGGCCCTGAAGCTTTCTTT
CDR3 protein: CASSLAKVGGPEAFF

V gene: TRBV2
D gene: .
J gene: TRBJ2-1
clone size: .
CDR3 DNA: TGTGCCAGCAGTGAAAAGACAGGCAAAAATGAGCAGTTCTTC
CDR3 protein: CASSEKTGKNEQFF

V gene: TRBV11-2
D gene: .
J gene: TRBJ1-1
clone size: many
CDR3 DNA: TGTGCCAGCAGCTTAGATCCGGGGACTGAAGCTTTCTTT
CDR3 protein: CASSLDPGTEAFF

V gene: TRBV30
D gene: TRBD1
J gene: TRBJ2-7
clone size: .
CDR3 DNA: TGTGCCTGGAGTGTAAAGGGGGCGAACGAGCAGTACTTC
CDR3 protein: CAWSVKGANEQYF

V gene: TRBV7-2
D gene: .
J gene: TRBJ2-7
clone size: once
CDR3 DNA: TGTGCCAGCAGCTTAGCGACAGCCTCCTACGAGCAGTACTTC
CDR3 protein: CASSLATASYEQYF

V gene: TRBV11-3
D gene: TRBD1
J gene: TRBJ2-3
clone size: .
CDR3 DNA: TGTGCCAGCAGCCAAGGCCGGGACAGTAGCACAGATACGCAGTATTTT
CDR3 protein: CASSQGRDSSTDTQYF

V gene: TRBV4-1
D gene: .
J gene: TRBJ1-2
clone size: .
CDR3 DNA: TGCGCCAGCAGCCAGGGGGCCTATGGCTACACCTTC
CDR3 protein: CASSQGAYGYTF

V gene: TRBV28
D gene: .
J gene: TRBJ1-1
clone size: .
CDR3 DNA: TGTGCCAGCAGTCCCCATGAGACGAGGGATTACGTCGGCACTGAAGCTTTCTTT
CDR3 protein: CASSPHETRDYVGTEAFF

V gene: TRBV3-1/TRBV3-2
D gene: TRBD2
J gene: TRBJ2-2
clone size: .
CDR3 DNA: TGTGCCAGCAGCCCGCGACTAGCGGGAGAATACTTGGAGCTGTTTTTT
CDR3 protein: CASSPRLAGEYLELFF

V gene: TRBV18
D gene: TRBD2
J gene: TRBJ2-7
clone size: .
CDR3 DNA: TGTGCCAGCTCACCCCCTTATGCCAGCGGGAGCTACGAGCAGTACTTC
CDR3 protein: CASSPPYASGSYEQYF

V gene: TRBV28
D gene: TRBD1
J gene: TRBJ2-1
clone size: .
CDR3 DNA: TGTGCCAGCAGTTTCTTTGGGACAGTTAATGAGCAGTTCTTC
CDR3 protein: CASSFFGTVNEQFF

V gene: TRBV5-6
D gene: .
J gene: TRBJ1-2
clone size: once
CDR3 DNA: TGTGCCAGCAGCGCAAACAACCGGGGAAACTATGGCTACACCTTC
CDR3 protein: CASSANNRGNYGYTF

V gene: TRBV6-1
D gene: .
J gene: TRBJ2-6
clone size: .
CDR3 DNA: TGTGCCAGCAGTGACCGGAGCCCTGGGGCCAACGTCCTGACTTTC
CDR3 protein: CASSDRSPGANVLTF

V gene: TRBV19
D gene: .
J gene: TRBJ2-5
clone size: .
CDR3 DNA: TGTGCCAGTAGTATCCCGCAGCAAGAGACCCAGTACTTC
CDR3 protein: CASSIPQQETQYF

V gene: TRBV10-2
D gene: .
J gene: TRBJ2-2
clone size: .
CDR3 DNA: TGCGCCAGCAGGAAGAGTCAGAGCGCGAACACCGGGGAGCTGTTTTTT
CDR3 protein: CASRKSQSANTGELFF

V gene: TRBV7-2
D gene: .
J gene: TRBJ2-1
clone size: .
CDR3 DNA: TGTGCCAGCAGCTTGGGGCAGAGGAGCTCCTACAATGAGCAGTTCTTC
CDR3 protein: CASSLGQRSSYNEQFF

V gene: TRBV7-2
D gene: .
J gene: TRBJ2-7
clone size: .
CDR3 DNA: TGTGCCAGCAGCTTAGCCAACGAGCAGTACTTC
CDR3 protein: CASSLANEQYF

V gene: TRBV18
D gene: .
J gene: TRBJ1-4
clone size: .
CDR3 DNA: TGTGCCAGCTCACGTACAGGGTATGAAAAACTGTTTTTT
CDR3 protein: CASSRTGYEKLFF

V gene: TRBV11-2
D gene: TRBD1
J gene: TRBJ1-1
clone size: .
CDR3 DNA: TGTGCCAGCAGCCGTTTTGACAGGGCATTGGCTTTCTTT
CDR3 protein: CASSRFDRALAFF

V gene: TRBV2
D gene: .
J gene: TRBJ1-6
clone size: .
CDR3 DNA: TGTGCCAGCAGCCGGGTTAATTCACCCCTCCACTTT
CDR3 protein: CASSRVNSPLHF

V gene: TRBV30
D gene: .
J gene: TRBJ1-5
clone size: .
CDR3 DNA: TGTGCCTGGAAAGAGGGGGGGAAGGGGTACCAGCCCCAGCATTTT
CDR3 protein: CAWKEGGKGYQPQHF

V gene: TRBV19
D gene: .
J gene: TRBJ2-7
clone size: few
CDR3 DNA: TGTGCCACAAGTTTAACCGGGATTTCCTACGAGCAGTACTTC
CDR3 protein: CATSLTGISYEQYF

V gene: TRBV19
D gene: TRBD2
J gene: TRBJ2-7
clone size: .
CDR3 DNA: TGTGCCAGTAGTCCTCTCGCGGGGGGGTCCCCGCAGTACTTC
CDR3 protein: CASSPLAGGSPQYF

V gene: TRBV7-2
D gene: TRBD2
J gene: TRBJ2-7
clone size: few
CDR3 DNA: TGTGCCAGCAGCTTAGAAAGCGGGGGTCAAACCTACGAGCAGTACTTC
CDR3 protein: CASSLESGGQTYEQYF

V gene: TRBV7-9
D gene: .
J gene: TRBJ2-7
clone size: .
CDR3 DNA: TGTGCCAGCAGCGTCAGGGCTGTGAGCTCCTACGAGCAGTACTTC
CDR3 protein: CASSVRAVSSYEQYF

V gene: TRBV3-1/TRBV3-2
D gene: TRBD1
J gene: TRBJ1-1
clone size: few
CDR3 DNA: TGTGCCAGCAGCCGAGACAGGGGTGAAGCTTTCTTT
CDR3 protein: CASSRDRGEAFF

V gene: TRBV7-2
D gene: TRBD1
J gene: TRBJ1-5
clone size: .
CDR3 DNA: TGTGCCAGCAGCTTAGGGTTGGGGACAGCGCTCAATTTT
CDR3 protein: CASSLGLGTALNF

V gene: TRBV19
D gene: TRBD2
J gene: TRBJ2-7
clone size: .
CDR3 DNA: TGTGCCAGTAGTATCCCTAGCGGGCGCGAGCAGTACTTC
CDR3 protein: CASSIPSGREQYF

V gene: TRBV5-5
D gene: .
J gene: TRBJ2-7
clone size: once
CDR3 DNA: TGTGCCAGCAGCCGACAGGTTGGCTCCTACGAGCAGTACTTC
CDR3 protein: CASSRQVGSYEQYF

V gene: TRBV5-6
D gene: .
J gene: TRBJ1-5
clone size: .
CDR3 DNA: TGTGCCAGCAGCTTGGGGCAACGACAGCAGCCCCAGCATTTT
CDR3 protein: CASSLGQRQQPQHF

V gene: TRBV7-6
D gene: TRBD2
J gene: TRBJ2-3
clone size: .
CDR3 DNA: TGTGCCAGCAGCACGGGACAGACCTTAGCGGGGGCTAATACGCAGTATTTT
CDR3 protein: CASSTGQTLAGANTQYF

V gene: TRBV2
D gene: TRBD1
J gene: TRBJ1-5
clone size: .
CDR3 DNA: TGTGCCAGCGGAGTTGATCGTCCTATGTGGGACAGGGGTAAAATGGGCAATCAGCCCCAGCATTTT
CDR3 protein: CASGVDRPMWDRGKMGNQPQHF

V gene: TRBV5-4
D gene: .
J gene: TRBJ1-1
clone size: once
CDR3 DNA: TGTGCCAGCAGCACGCGAGGGGGTTCGAACACTGAAGCTTTCTTT
CDR3 protein: CASSTRGGSNTEAFF

V gene: TRBV9
D gene: .
J gene: TRBJ1-1
clone size: .
CDR3 DNA: TGTGCCAGCAGCTCCGGGGGAGAGGCGGCTGAAGCTTTCTTT
CDR3 protein: CASSSGGEAAEAFF

V gene: TRBV4-3
D gene: TRBD1
J gene: TRBJ1-5
clone size: few
CDR3 DNA: TGCGCCAGCAGCCAAGATAGCAGGGGGAATCAGCCCCAGCATTTT
CDR3 protein: CASSQDSRGNQPQHF

V gene: TRBV27
D gene: TRBD2
J gene: TRBJ2-1
clone size: .
CDR3 DNA: TGTGCCAGCAGTTGGACTAGCTCCTACAATGAGCAGTTCTTC
CDR3 protein: CASSWTSSYNEQFF

V gene: TRBV28
D gene: TRBD1
J gene: TRBJ1-1
clone size: .
CDR3 DNA: TGTGCCAGCAGAGGGGGCGCGAACACTGAAGCTTTCTTT
CDR3 protein: CASRGGANTEAFF

V gene: TRBV2
D gene: TRBD1
J gene: TRBJ1-2
clone size: once
CDR3 DNA: TGTGCCAGCCCAAACAGGGGAAATGGCTACACCTTC
CDR3 protein: CASPNRGNGYTF

V gene: TRBV3-1/TRBV3-2
D gene: .
J gene: TRBJ2-3
clone size: few
CDR3 DNA: TGTGCCATCATCAGGGAGGAGGAAGATACGCAGTATTTT
CDR3 protein: CAIIREEEDTQYF

V gene: TRBV12-5
D gene: .
J gene: TRBJ1-1
clone size: .
CDR3 DNA: TGTGCTAGTGGTAAACACGGAGGGGATGGGGCTTTCTTT
CDR3 protein: CASGKHGGDGAFF

V gene: TRBV7-9
D gene: TRBD2
J gene: TRBJ2-5
clone size: .
CDR3 DNA: TGTGCCAGCAGCCCCCGGGAGGGGGGGAAAGAGACCCAGTACTTC
CDR3 protein: CASSPREGGKETQYF

V gene: TRBV19
D gene: TRBD1
J gene: TRBJ2-7
clone size: once
CDR3 DNA: TGTGCCAGTAGTCCTAACAGGGGGTACGAGCAGTACTTC
CDR3 protein: CASSPNRGYEQYF

V gene: TRBV19
D gene: TRBD1
J gene: TRBJ1-2
clone size: .
CDR3 DNA: TGTGCCAGTAGCCTCACGACAGGGGTTCCCTATGGCTACACCTTC
CDR3 protein: CASSLTTGVPYGYTF

V gene: TRBV28
D gene: TRBD1
J gene: TRBJ2-7
clone size: .
CDR3 DNA: TGTGCCAGCAGGGGGGACAGGCCCTGGGAGCAGTACTTC
CDR3 protein: CASRGDRPWEQYF

V gene: TRBV5-4
D gene: TRBD2
J gene: TRBJ2-3
clone size: .
CDR3 DNA: TGTGCCAGCAGCACTAGCGGGGCGATCACAGATACGCAGTATTTT
CDR3 protein: CASSTSGAITDTQYF

V gene: TRBV5-8
D gene: .
J gene: TRBJ1-1
clone size: .
CDR3 DNA: TGTGCCAGCAGCTCAAGGGGGGGCGCATACACTGAAGCTTTCTTT
CDR3 protein: CASSSRGGAYTEAFF

V gene: TRBV6-2/TRBV6-3
D gene: .
J gene: TRBJ1-2
clone size: .
CDR3 DNA: TGTGCCAGCAGTGACTCAGGGAGAAACTATGGCTACACCTTC
CDR3 protein: CASSDSGRNYGYTF

V gene: TRBV2
D gene: .
J gene: TRBJ2-1
clone size: many
CDR3 DNA: TGTGCCAGCAGTGAGTTGGGGGGCTCCTACAATGAGCAGTTCTTC
CDR3 protein: CASSELGGSYNEQFF

V gene: TRBV5-5
D gene: .
J gene: TRBJ1-2
clone size: .
CDR3 DNA: TGTGCCAGCAGCTTAGAGGGGGTCCCGGGGCAGAACTATGGCTACACCTTC
CDR3 protein: CASSLEGVPGQNYGYTF

V gene: TRBV20-1
D gene: .
J gene: TRBJ2-3
clone size: .
CDR3 DNA: TGCAGTGCTAGTTCGACAGGCGGGGGAAGTTATACGCAGTATTTT
CDR3 protein: CSASSTGGGSYTQYF